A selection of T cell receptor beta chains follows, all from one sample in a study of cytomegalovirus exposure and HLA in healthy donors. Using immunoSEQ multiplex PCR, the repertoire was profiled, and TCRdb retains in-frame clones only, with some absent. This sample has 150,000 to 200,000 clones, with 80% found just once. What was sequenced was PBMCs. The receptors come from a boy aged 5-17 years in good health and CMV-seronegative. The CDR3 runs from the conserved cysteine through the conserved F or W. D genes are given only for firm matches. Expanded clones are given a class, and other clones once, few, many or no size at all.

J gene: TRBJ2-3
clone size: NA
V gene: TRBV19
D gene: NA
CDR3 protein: CASTGVTDTQYF
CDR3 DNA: TGTGCCAGTACGGGAGTCACAGATACGCAGTATTTT

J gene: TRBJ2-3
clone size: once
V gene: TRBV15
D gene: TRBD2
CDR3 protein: CATSRWAGLADTDTQYF
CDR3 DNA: TGTGCCACCAGCAGATGGGCGGGACTAGCGGATACAGATACGCAGTATTTT

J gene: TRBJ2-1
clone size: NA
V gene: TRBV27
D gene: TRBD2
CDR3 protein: CASSLSTSGLNEQFF
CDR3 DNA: TGTGCCAGCAGTTTATCGACTAGCGGACTGAATGAGCAGTTCTTC

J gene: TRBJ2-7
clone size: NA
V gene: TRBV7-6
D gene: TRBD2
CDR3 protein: CASSLGASGSYEQYF
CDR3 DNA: TGTGCCAGCAGCTTGGGCGCTAGCGGTTCCTACGAGCAGTACTTC

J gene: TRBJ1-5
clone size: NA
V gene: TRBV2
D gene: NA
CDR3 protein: CASSTDRYNQPQHF
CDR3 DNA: TGTGCCAGCAGTACCGACAGGTACAATCAGCCCCAGCATTTT

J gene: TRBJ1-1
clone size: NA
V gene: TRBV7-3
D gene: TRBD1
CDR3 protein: CASSPWGGTGTNTEAFF
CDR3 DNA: TGTGCCAGCAGCCCCTGGGGGGGGACAGGTACGAACACTGAAGCTTTCTTT

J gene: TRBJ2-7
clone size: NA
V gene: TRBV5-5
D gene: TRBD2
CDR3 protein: CASSILAGSYEQYF
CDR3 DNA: TGTGCCAGCAGCATCCTAGCGGGGTCCTACGAGCAGTACTTC

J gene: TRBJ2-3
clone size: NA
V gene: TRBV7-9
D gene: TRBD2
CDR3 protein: CASSPPGAGPDTQYF
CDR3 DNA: TGTGCCAGCAGCCCACCGGGAGCGGGGCCCGATACGCAGTATTTT

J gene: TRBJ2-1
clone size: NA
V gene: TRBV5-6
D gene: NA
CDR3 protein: CASSLDGKYSYNEQFF
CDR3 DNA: TGTGCCAGCAGCTTGGACGGTAAATATTCCTACAATGAGCAGTTCTTC

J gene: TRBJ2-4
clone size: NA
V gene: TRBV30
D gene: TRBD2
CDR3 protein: CAWSVAGGGNIQYF
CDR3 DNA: TGTGCCTGGAGTGTAGCCGGCGGGGGAAACATTCAGTACTTC

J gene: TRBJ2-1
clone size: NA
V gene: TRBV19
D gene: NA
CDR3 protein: CASSPRLSDSYNEQFF
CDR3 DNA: TGTGCCAGTAGTCCCCGCCTAAGTGACTCCTACAATGAGCAGTTCTTC

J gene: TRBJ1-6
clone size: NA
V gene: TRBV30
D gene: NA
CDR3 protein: CAWSQTGPELSYNSPLHF
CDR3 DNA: TGTGCCTGGAGTCAAACCGGTCCGGAGCTCTCCTATAATTCACCCCTCCACTTT

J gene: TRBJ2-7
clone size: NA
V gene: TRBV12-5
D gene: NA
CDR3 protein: CASGLGLTYEQYF
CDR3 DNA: TGTGCTAGTGGTTTGGGACTGACCTACGAGCAGTACTTC

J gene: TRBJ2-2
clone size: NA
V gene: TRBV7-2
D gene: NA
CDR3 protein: CASSLSGLPGELFF
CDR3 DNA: TGTGCCAGCAGCTTGTCCGGGTTGCCCGGGGAGCTGTTTTTT

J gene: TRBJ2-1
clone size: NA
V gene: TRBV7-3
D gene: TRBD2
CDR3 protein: CASSLGSGSSYNEQFF
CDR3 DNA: TGTGCCAGCAGCTTAGGGAGCGGGAGCTCCTACAATGAGCAGTTCTTC

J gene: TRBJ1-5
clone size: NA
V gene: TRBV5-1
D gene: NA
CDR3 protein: CASSSEGGSNQPQHF
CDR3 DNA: TGCGCCAGCAGCTCCGAAGGGGGAAGCAATCAGCCCCAGCATTTT

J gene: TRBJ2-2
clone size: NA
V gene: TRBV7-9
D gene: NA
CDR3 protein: CASNGNTGELFF
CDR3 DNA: TGTGCCAGCAACGGGAATACCGGGGAGCTGTTTTTT

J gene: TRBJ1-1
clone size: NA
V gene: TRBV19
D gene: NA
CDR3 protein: CASSRQADTEAFF
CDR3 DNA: TGTGCCAGTAGTCGACAGGCGGACACTGAAGCTTTCTTT

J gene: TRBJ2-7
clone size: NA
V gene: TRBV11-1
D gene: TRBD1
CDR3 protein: CASSLRTGLVDEQYF
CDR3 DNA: TGTGCCAGCAGCTTACGGACAGGGTTGGTGGACGAGCAGTACTTC

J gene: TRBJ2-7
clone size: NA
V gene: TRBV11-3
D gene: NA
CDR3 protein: CASSTTSYEQYF
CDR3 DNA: TGTGCCAGCAGCACAACTAGCTACGAGCAGTACTTC

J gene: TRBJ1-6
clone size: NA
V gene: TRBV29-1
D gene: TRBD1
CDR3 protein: CSVALGQGGNSPLHF
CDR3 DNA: TGCAGCGTTGCCCTTGGACAGGGAGGAAATTCACCCCTCCACTTT

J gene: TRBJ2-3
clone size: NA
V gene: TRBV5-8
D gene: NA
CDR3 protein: CASKDYLKTDTQYF
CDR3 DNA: TGTGCCAGCAAGGACTATTTGAAGACAGATACGCAGTATTTT

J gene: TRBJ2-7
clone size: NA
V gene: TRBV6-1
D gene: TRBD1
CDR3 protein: CASSPATGNEQYF
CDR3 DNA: TGTGCCAGCAGTCCCGCGACAGGGAACGAGCAGTACTTC

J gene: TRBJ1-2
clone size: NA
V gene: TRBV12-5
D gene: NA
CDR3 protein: CASGLGGHGYGYTF
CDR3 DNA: TGTGCTAGTGGTTTGGGGGGACACGGCTATGGCTACACCTTC

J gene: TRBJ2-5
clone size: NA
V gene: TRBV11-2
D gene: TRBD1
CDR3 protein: CASRSPGTGALGLYF
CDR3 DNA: TGTGCCAGCAGGTCTCCCGGGACAGGGGCACTTGGTCTGTACTTC

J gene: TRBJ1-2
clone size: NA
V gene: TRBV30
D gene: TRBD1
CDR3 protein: CASPPGGNYGYTF
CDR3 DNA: TGTGCCTCCCCGCCAGGGGGGAACTATGGCTACACCTTC

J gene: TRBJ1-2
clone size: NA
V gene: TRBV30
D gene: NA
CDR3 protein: CAWDIGGLDGYTF
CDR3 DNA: TGTGCCTGGGACATTGGGGGCTTGGATGGCTACACCTTC

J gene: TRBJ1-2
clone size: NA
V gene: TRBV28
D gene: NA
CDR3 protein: CASNLPANYGYTF
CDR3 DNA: TGTGCCAGCAACCTTCCAGCTAACTATGGCTACACCTTC

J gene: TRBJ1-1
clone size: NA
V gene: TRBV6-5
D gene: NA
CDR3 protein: CASSYSWEGTTEAFF
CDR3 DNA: TGTGCCAGCAGTTACTCGTGGGAGGGTACGACTGAAGCTTTCTTT

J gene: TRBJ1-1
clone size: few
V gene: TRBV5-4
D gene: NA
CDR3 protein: CASSFQQDSAEAFF
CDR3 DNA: TGTGCCAGCAGCTTCCAACAGGATTCCGCTGAAGCTTTCTTT

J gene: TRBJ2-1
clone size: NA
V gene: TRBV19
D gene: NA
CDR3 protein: CASSIRQGAYNEQFF
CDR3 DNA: TGTGCCAGTAGTATTAGGCAGGGTGCCTACAATGAGCAGTTCTTC

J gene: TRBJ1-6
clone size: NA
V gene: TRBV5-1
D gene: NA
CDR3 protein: CASSLQGGNSPLHF
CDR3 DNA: TGCGCCAGCAGCTTACAGGGCGGTAATTCACCCCTCCACTTT

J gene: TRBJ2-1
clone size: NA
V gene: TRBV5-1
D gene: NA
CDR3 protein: CASSLAGVISYNEQFF
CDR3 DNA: TGCGCCAGCAGCTTGGCGGGGGTCATCTCCTACAATGAGCAGTTCTTC

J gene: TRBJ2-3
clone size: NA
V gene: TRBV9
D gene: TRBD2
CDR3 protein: CASSPPGGSTDTQYF
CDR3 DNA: TGTGCCAGCAGCCCCCCCGGGGGGAGCACAGATACGCAGTATTTT

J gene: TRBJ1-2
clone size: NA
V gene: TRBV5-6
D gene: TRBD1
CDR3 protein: CASRDRAGYGYTF
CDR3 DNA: TGTGCCAGCAGGGACAGGGCGGGTTATGGCTACACCTTC

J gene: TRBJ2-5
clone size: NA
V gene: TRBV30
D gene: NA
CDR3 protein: CAWSVALGRETQYF
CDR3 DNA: TGTGCCTGGAGTGTAGCCCTGGGGAGGGAGACCCAGTACTTC

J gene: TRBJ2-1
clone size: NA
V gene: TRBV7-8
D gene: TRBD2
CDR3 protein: CASSPEGTSDLGEQFF
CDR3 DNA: TGTGCCAGCAGCCCCGAGGGGACTAGCGACCTAGGTGAGCAGTTCTTC

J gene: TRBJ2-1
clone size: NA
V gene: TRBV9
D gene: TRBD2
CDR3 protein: CASSVGVLAVQFF
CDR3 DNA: TGTGCCAGCAGCGTAGGTGTACTAGCGGTACAGTTCTTC

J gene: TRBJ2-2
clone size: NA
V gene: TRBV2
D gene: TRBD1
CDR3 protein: CASRTGRAGELFF
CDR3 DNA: TGTGCCAGCAGGACAGGGCGGGCCGGGGAGCTGTTTTTT

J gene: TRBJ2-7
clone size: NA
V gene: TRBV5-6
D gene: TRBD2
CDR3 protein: CASSTLAGDYEQYF
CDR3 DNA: TGTGCCAGCAGCACGTTGGCGGGAGACTACGAGCAGTACTTC

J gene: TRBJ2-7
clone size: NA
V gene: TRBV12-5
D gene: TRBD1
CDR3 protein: CASGPGQGASEQYF
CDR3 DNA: TGTGCTAGTGGGCCGGGACAGGGGGCATCCGAGCAGTACTTC

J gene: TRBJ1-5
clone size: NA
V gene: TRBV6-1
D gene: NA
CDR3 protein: CACLNLGGGQPQHF
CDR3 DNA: TGTGCCTGCTTGAATTTAGGCGGGGGTCAGCCCCAGCATTTT

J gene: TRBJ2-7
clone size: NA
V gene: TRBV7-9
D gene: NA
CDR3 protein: CASSSTSGSSYEQYF
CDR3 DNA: TGTGCCAGCAGCTCGACAAGCGGAAGCTCCTACGAGCAGTACTTC

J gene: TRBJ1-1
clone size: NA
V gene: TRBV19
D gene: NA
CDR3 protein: CASSITVGGTSTEAFF
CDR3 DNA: TGTGCCAGTAGTATAACGGTCGGGGGTACATCCACTGAAGCTTTCTTT

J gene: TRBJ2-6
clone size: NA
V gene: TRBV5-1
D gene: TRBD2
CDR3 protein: CASSLGSGGSGANVLTF
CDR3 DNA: TGCGCCAGCAGCTTGGGGTCGGGGGGCTCTGGGGCCAACGTCCTGACTTTC

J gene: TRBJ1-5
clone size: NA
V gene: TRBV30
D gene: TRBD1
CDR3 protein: CAWNGQVNSNQPQHF
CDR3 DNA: TGTGCCTGGAATGGACAGGTCAATAGCAATCAGCCCCAGCATTTT

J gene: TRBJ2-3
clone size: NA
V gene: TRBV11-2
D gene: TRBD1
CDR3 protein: CASSRTGGYGTDTQYF
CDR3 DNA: TGTGCCAGCAGCCGTACAGGGGGATACGGCACAGATACGCAGTATTTT

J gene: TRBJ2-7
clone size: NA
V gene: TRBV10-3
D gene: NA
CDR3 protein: CAISQGTSYEQYF
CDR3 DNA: TGTGCCATCAGCCAGGGGACCTCCTACGAGCAGTACTTC

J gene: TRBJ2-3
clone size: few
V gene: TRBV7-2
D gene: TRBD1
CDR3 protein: CASSSDRGGTDTQYF
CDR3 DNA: TGTGCCAGCAGCTCGGACAGGGGAGGTACAGATACGCAGTATTTT

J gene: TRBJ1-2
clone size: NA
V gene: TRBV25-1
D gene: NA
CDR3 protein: CASSLQTDYGYTF
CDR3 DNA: TGTGCCAGCAGTCTCCAGACAGACTATGGCTACACCTTC

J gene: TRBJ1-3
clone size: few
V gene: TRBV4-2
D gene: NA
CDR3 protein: CASSQDPTGSGNTIYF
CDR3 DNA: TGTGCCAGCAGCCAAGATCCGACGGGCTCTGGAAACACCATATATTTT

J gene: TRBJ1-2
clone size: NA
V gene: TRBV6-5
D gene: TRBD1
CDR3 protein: CASSRGDRELYGYTF
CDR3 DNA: TGTGCCAGCAGTCGCGGGGACAGGGAACTCTATGGCTACACCTTC

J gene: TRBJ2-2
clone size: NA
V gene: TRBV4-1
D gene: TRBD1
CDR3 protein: CASSQWTGVDTGELFF
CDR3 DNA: TGCGCCAGCAGCCAGTGGACAGGGGTTGATACCGGGGAGCTGTTTTTT

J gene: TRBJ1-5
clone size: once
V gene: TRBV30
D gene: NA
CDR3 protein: CAWSEGGRQPQHF
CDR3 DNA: TGTGCCTGGAGTGAGGGGGGGCGGCAGCCCCAGCATTTT

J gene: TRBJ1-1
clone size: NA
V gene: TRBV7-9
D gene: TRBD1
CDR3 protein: CASSLGDRADTEAFF
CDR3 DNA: TGTGCCAGCAGCTTGGGGGACAGGGCGGACACTGAAGCTTTCTTT

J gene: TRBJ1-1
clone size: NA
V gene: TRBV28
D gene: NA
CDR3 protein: CASTLRGVYTEAFF
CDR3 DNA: TGTGCCAGCACCCTTCGCGGCGTCTACACTGAAGCTTTCTTT

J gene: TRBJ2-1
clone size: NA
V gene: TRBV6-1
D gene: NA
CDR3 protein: CASSDTSLNEQFF
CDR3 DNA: TGTGCCAGCAGTGACACTAGCTTGAATGAGCAGTTCTTC

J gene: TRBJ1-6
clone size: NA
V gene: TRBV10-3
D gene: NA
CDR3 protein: CAISQQGVRSPLHF
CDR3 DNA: TGTGCCATCAGCCAACAGGGAGTAAGGTCACCCCTCCACTTT

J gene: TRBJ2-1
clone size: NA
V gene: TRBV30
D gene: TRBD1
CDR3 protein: CAWTHWTGESYNEQFF
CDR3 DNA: TGTGCCTGGACCCACTGGACAGGGGAGTCCTACAATGAGCAGTTCTTC

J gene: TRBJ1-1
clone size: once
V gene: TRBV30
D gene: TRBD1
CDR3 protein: CAWTDIATGPVLNTEAFF
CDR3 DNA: TGTGCCTGGACCGATATAGCGACAGGGCCCGTCCTGAACACTGAAGCTTTCTTT